These 8 T cell receptor beta chains share one sample of origin, sequenced in a study of blood T cell repertoires in COVID-19. Clones were read by immunoSEQ multiplex PCR, and TCRdb kept only the in-frame ones, dropping some. The sample holds under 100,000 clones; approximately 92% are singletons and the top ten take approximately 6%. The source material was peripheral blood. These receptors were taken from a woman in her fifties or sixties with active COVID-19.

This chain uses TRBV2 with TRBJ2-1; 11 nucleotides line up with TRBD2. Germline CDR1 is SNHLY and CDR2 is FYNNEI. The V and J ends lost 4 bases and 6 bases, in that order; junction bases with no gene match: 5. This CDR3 is 15 amino acids long. The CDR3 region is CASSVGLAGGNEQFF. The CDR3 DNA reads TGTGCCAGCAGTGTGGGGCTAGCGGGAGGCAATGAGCAGTTCTTC.

The chain has TRBV7-2 and TRBJ2-7; 10 positions match TRBD1. Losses at the gene ends were 1 base for V and 4 bases for J; bases not matched to a gene: 4. CDR3 length: 15 amino acids. The germline gives CDR1 SGHTA, CDR2 FQGNSA. The CDR3: CASSLVSGQGYEQYF. CDR3 in DNA: TGTGCCAGCAGCTTAGTTTCGGGACAGGGGTACGAGCAGTACTTC.

The chain employs TRBV3-1 (or the pseudogene TRBV3-2) and TRBJ1-1; no clear D. There are 11 residues in the CDR3. Trimming shortened V by 5 bases and J by 5 bases, and 6 bases separated the two germline ends. Germline CDR1 is LGHDT and CDR2 is YNNKEL (reference sequence). In nucleotides, the CDR3 is TGTGCCAGCAGCGGGAGTACTGAAGCTTTCTTT. It is translated as CASSGSTEAFF.

The chain recombines TRBV28 with TRBJ2-1; D is perhaps TRBD2 (5 bases). V was pared by 6 bases and J by 2 bases, with 14 bases between. There are 15 residues in the CDR3. CDR1 is MDHEN and CDR2 is SYDVKM in the germline V gene. CDR3 region: CASSVLANPYNEQFF. The DNA for the CDR3 is TGTGCCAGCAGCGTTCTAGCAAACCCCTACAATGAGCAGTTCTTC.

The chain uses TRBV6-5 and TRBJ1-2, with 8 bases fitting TRBD1. The V gene end was trimmed by 4 bases and the J gene end by 7 bases; junction bases not matched to a gene: 8. The CDR3 has 14 residues. Looked up from germline, CDR1 is MNHEY and CDR2 is SVGAGI. The CDR3: CASSSGQGAGGYTF. The CDR3 DNA is TGTGCCAGCAGTTCTGGGCAGGGGGCTGGTGGCTACACCTTC.

V usage is TRBV11-3 and J usage is TRBJ2-2; a possible D gene is TRBD2 (5 bases). Germline CDR1 SGHNT, CDR2 YENEEA. The CDR3 has 15 amino acids. Trimming removed 3 bases from V and 5 bases from J, with 13 bases in between. The CDR3 DNA is TGTGCCAGCAGCTTCAAAGCCTCGGGAACCGGGGAGCTGTTTTTT. It codes for CASSFKASGTGELFF.

This chain connects TRBV30 to TRBJ2-1; a weak D match, TRBD2 (7 bases). The CDR3 covers 16 residues. Per the germline V gene, CDR1 is GTSNPN and CDR2 is SVGIG (reference sequence). V lost 2 bases and J lost 0, with 14 bases in between. The CDR3 DNA follows: TGTGCCTGGAGTCCCAGGGGAGGGATCTCCTACAATGAGCAGTTCTTC. It specifies CAWSPRGGISYNEQFF.

The V and J genes are TRBV7-9 and TRBJ2-5; D not resolved. Germline V CDR1 and CDR2: SEHNR, FQNEAQ (reference sequence). The CDR3 runs to 14 residues. Trimming stripped 1 base from V and 1 base from J, with 7 bases between. CDR3 region: CASSLGHSQETQYF. For the CDR3, the DNA is TGTGCCAGCAGCTTAGGTCACAGCCAAGAGACCCAGTACTTC.